This TCR beta chain was found in a study of cytomegalovirus exposure and HLA in healthy donors. General observations from the study: For cytomegalovirus status, the classifier reportedly gave diagnoses with high specificity and sensitivity.

V lost 0 bases and J lost 9, with 9 bases in between. In germline, CDR1 is PRHDT, CDR2 FYEKMQ (reference sequence). The CDR3 covers 13 residues. Notes on this clone: Its antigen is still unknown.

The PCR contained 60 Vbeta and 13 Jbeta primers. TCRdb's table, derived via immunoSEQ multiplex PCR, lists solely in-frame clones and lacks some. The data contain 250,000 or so clones, 92% of them seen just once; the ten biggest clones take up roughly 1.6%. Sequencing was carried out using PBMCs. The chain recombines TRBV13 with TRBJ1-5; no reliable D call. This TCR was recovered from a girl between 2 and 10 years old in good health and CMV-seronegative. CDR3 in amino acids: CASSLGPRGPQHF. The CDR3 coding sequence is TGTGCCAGCAGCTTAGGCCCTCGAGGGCCCCAGCATTTT.